This TCR beta chain comes out of a study of CD8 T cells in ankylosing spondylitis. Findings and limits, study-wide: A TCR beta motif of eight highly homologous variants appeared characteristic of ankylosing spondylitis blood. The authors found the disease-linked clones to be CD8+ and relatively rare in peripheral blood.

The sample holds many counts of this clonotype. Its specificity is not known. V was shortened by 3 bases and J by 5 bases, with 7 bases between the two germline ends. The CDR3 consists of 13 residues. Quantitative 5'-RACE with molecular barcodes produced the TCR beta libraries. A single record per CDR3 protein comes from TCRdb applying MiXCR to the 5' RACE reads. The sample holds approximately 30,000 distinct CDR3 sequences; over 6.5% are singletons and the top ten take 25% to 30%. The V gene is TRBV12-3 or TRBV12-4, the J gene TRBJ2-2; unclear D gene. The TCR was taken from a male donor with ankylosing spondylitis or in good health (not recorded which). The material sequenced was blood. CDR3 loop: CASSLGFTGELFF. As DNA, the CDR3 is TGTGCCAGCAGTTTGGGTTTTACCGGGGAGCTGTTTTTT.